This T cell receptor beta chain emerged from a study of OX40 agonist ivuxolimab in advanced cancers. V lost 0 bases to trimming and J lost 4 bases; unmatched junction nucleotides: 5. Germline loops: CDR1 SGHRS, CDR2 YFSETQ. This CDR3 contains 16 residues. Some clones are missing from TCRdb's copy, which holds only in-frame ones; the method was immunoSEQ multiplex PCR. The sample contains some 84,000 clones, roughly nine tenths of which appear only once. The specimen was CD4+ or CD8+ T cells sorted from blood, collected in a trial of the OX40 agonist ivuxolimab. The sequence was obtained from an adult with an advanced solid tumor such as melanoma, head and neck, liver or kidney cancer. The chain combines TRBV5-1 with TRBJ2-1; 9 bases are a match to TRBD2. For the CDR3, the DNA is TGCGCCAGCAGCTTGGTTCTAGCGGGGACATACAATGAGCAGTTCTTC. It codes for CASSLVLAGTYNEQFF.